The clone carrying this TCR beta chain was seen a few times. Antigen: not known. This sample stems from a study of cytomegalovirus exposure and HLA in healthy donors. The primer mix had 60 Vbeta and 13 Jbeta primers. Clones were sequenced by immunoSEQ multiplex PCR, and TCRdb holds only the in-frame ones, with some missing. The sample shows fewer than 200,000 clones, 75% to 85% of them seen only once. Study-wide findings and caveats: Reportedly, diagnosis of cytomegalovirus status by the classifier showed high specificity and sensitivity.

Germline values: CDR1 MDHEN, CDR2 SYDVKM. The J segment lost 1 base and the V segment lost 4 bases, leaving 10 bases of the junction unmatched. CDR3 length: 17 amino acids. The sequenced sample was PBMCs. The chain carries TRBV28 and TRBJ1-2, with TRBD1 identical over 9 bases. The clonotype was recovered from a man in his fifties in good health and CMV-seropositive. CDR3 protein: CASSSPDRGPFNYGYTF. DNA for the CDR3: TGTGCCAGCAGTTCTCCGGACAGGGGACCTTTTAACTATGGCTACACCTTC.